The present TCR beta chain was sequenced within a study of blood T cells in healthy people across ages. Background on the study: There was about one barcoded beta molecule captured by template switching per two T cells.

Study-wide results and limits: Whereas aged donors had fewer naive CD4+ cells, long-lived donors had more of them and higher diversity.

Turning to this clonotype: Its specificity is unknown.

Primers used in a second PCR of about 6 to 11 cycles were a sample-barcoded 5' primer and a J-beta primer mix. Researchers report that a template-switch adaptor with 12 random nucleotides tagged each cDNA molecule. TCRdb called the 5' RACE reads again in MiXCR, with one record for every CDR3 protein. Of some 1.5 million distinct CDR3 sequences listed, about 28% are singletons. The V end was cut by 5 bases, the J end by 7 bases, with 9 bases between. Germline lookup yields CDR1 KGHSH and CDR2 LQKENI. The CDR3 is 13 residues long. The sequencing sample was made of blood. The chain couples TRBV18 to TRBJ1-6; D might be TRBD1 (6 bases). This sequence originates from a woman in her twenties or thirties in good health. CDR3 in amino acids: CASSGQLNSPLHF. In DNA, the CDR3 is TGTGCCAGCTCAGGACAGCTGAATTCACCCCTCCACTTT.